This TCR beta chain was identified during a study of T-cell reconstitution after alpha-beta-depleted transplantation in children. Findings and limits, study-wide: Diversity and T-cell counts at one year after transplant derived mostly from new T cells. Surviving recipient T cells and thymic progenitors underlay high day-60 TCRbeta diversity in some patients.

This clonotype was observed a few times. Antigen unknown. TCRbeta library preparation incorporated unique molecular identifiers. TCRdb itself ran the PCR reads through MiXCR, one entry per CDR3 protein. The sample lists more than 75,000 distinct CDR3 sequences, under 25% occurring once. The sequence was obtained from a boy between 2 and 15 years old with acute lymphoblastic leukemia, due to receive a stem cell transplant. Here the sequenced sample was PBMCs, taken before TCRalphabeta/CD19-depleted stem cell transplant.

CDR3: CASSSQISVGSTDTQYF. CDR3 nucleotide sequence: TGTGCCAGCAGCTCCCAAATATCCGTGGGGTCCACAGATACGCAGTATTTT. This chain connects TRBV7-2 to TRBJ2-3; D gene uncertain. Germline CDR1 SGHTA, CDR2 FQGNSA. V lost 4 bases to trimming and J lost 2 bases, with 19 bases between them. The length of the CDR3 is 17 residues.